This is a list of T cell receptor beta chains from one sample in a study of cytomegalovirus exposure and HLA in healthy donors. Repertoires were generated with immunoSEQ multiplex PCR, while TCRdb's copy carries only in-frame clones and drops some. Counted here are about 130,000 clones, about 78% occurring once; the ten biggest clones make up about 4%. The specimen was PBMCs. Receptor source: a man younger than 40 in good health and CMV-seronegative. The CDR3 runs from the conserved cysteine through the conserved F or W. D genes are given only for firm matches. The size field is filled for only some rows; it gives once, few, many or a size class.

abundance	v_gene	d_gene	j_gene	CDR3nt	CDR3aa
NA	TRBV6-1	NA	TRBJ2-7	TGTGCCAGCAGTTTCTTGGGGGCTTACTACGAGCAGTACTTC	CASSFLGAYYEQYF
NA	TRBV10-1	NA	TRBJ2-5	TGCGCCAGCAGTGAAGGCGTGGGGAGAAGAGGAGAGACCCAGTACTTC	CASSEGVGRRGETQYF
NA	TRBV7-9	NA	TRBJ2-2	TGTGCCAGCAGCGCACGGGGACAGAACACCGGGGAGCTGTTTTTT	CASSARGQNTGELFF
NA	TRBV7-2	TRBD1	TRBJ2-5	TGTGCCAGCAGCCATATGGGGGACAGGGGCAGAGAGACCCAGTACTTC	CASSHMGDRGRETQYF
medium-sized	TRBV28	TRBD1	TRBJ2-7	TGTGCCAGCAGTGCCGGGACAGGTTTCTTTTTCTTTTACGAGCAGTACTTC	CASSAGTGFFFFYEQYF
few	TRBV5-1	TRBD2	TRBJ2-5	TGCGCCAGCAGCTTGGGGGGCCTAGCGGCAAACAGCCAAGAGACCCAGTACTTC	CASSLGGLAANSQETQYF
NA	TRBV10-2	TRBD1	TRBJ2-7	TGCGCCAGCAGCCGTGACAGGGGCTACGAGCAGTACTTC	CASSRDRGYEQYF
NA	TRBV5-6	NA	TRBJ1-2	TGTGCCAGCAGCTTGGCAGGGGTCGGGAACTATGGCTACACCTTC	CASSLAGVGNYGYTF
NA	TRBV10-3	NA	TRBJ1-1	TGTGCCATCAGTGCGGGGGTGACTGAAGCTTTCTTT	CAISAGVTEAFF
NA	TRBV5-1	NA	TRBJ2-2	TGCGCCAGCAGCCCCCCGACTGTAAACACCGGGGAGCTGTTTTTT	CASSPPTVNTGELFF
NA	TRBV10-3	NA	TRBJ1-5	TGTGCCATCAGTGAGTCGACTCAGGGAATGCAGCCCCAGCATTTT	CAISESTQGMQPQHF
once	TRBV27	NA	TRBJ1-3	TGTGCCAGCAGAGGGGGGGACGCGGCAAACACCATATATTTT	CASRGGDAANTIYF
NA	TRBV11-2	NA	TRBJ1-5	TGTGCCAGCAGCTTTAGCAGGGATCAGCCCCAGCATTTT	CASSFSRDQPQHF
NA	TRBV19	TRBD2	TRBJ2-5	TGTGCCAGTAGTCCAGGACTAGCGGAGACCCAGTACTTC	CASSPGLAETQYF
once	TRBV6-5	TRBD1	TRBJ1-1	TGTGCCAGCAGATCGACAGGGGGTTTGACTGAAGCTTTCTTT	CASRSTGGLTEAFF
NA	TRBV5-1	TRBD2	TRBJ2-3	TGCGCCAGCAGCTCCTGGTCTAGCGGGGAAACCACAGATACGCAGTATTTT	CASSSWSSGETTDTQYF
once	TRBV10-3	TRBD2	TRBJ2-3	TGTGCCATCAGCCCGATCGGGACTAGCGGGGGGGTTAATACGCAGTATTTT	CAISPIGTSGGVNTQYF
NA	TRBV2	NA	TRBJ2-7	TGTGCCAGCAGTGAAATGAGGTCCTACGAGCAGTACTTC	CASSEMRSYEQYF
NA	TRBV7-3	NA	TRBJ1-1	TGTGCCAGCAGCTTAAACGGGGGGGAAGGCACTGAAGCTTTCTTT	CASSLNGGEGTEAFF
few	TRBV7-6	NA	TRBJ1-2	TGTGCCAGCAGCTTAGCGCCGGGGAACGTGGGCGGCTACACCTTC	CASSLAPGNVGGYTF
NA	TRBV5-4	TRBD1	TRBJ2-5	TGTGCCAGCAGCCCGGACAGGGCGGAGACCCAGTACTTC	CASSPDRAETQYF
NA	TRBV10-3	NA	TRBJ2-7	TGTGCCATCAGTGAGTCTTCTTTGGAGCAGTACTTC	CAISESSLEQYF
NA	TRBV7-9	NA	TRBJ2-1	TGTGCCAGCAGCTCGGGACAAACCAATGAGCAGTTCTTC	CASSSGQTNEQFF
NA	TRBV6-6	TRBD1	TRBJ2-5	TGTGCCAGCAGTTCAACAGGGGTAGAGACCCAGTACTTC	CASSSTGVETQYF
NA	TRBV4-1	NA	TRBJ1-1	TGCGCCAGCAGCCCAACAGGCAGACAGGATCTGAACACTGAAGCTTTCTTT	CASSPTGRQDLNTEAFF
NA	TRBV4-2	NA	TRBJ1-6	TGTGCCAGCAGCCAAGTGGGGCCGGCCTCTGATAATTCACCCCTCCACTTT	CASSQVGPASDNSPLHF
NA	TRBV19	TRBD1	TRBJ1-1	TGTGCCAGTAGTATAGGGACAGGCGGAGCTTTCTTT	CASSIGTGGAFF
NA	TRBV4-2	NA	TRBJ1-3	TGTGCCAGCAGCCAAGATCGAGGCAGCTCTGGAAACACCATATATTTT	CASSQDRGSSGNTIYF
NA	TRBV6-1	NA	TRBJ2-2	TGTGCCAGCAGTGAATGGAACAGAATATCCGGGGAGCTGTTTTTT	CASSEWNRISGELFF
NA	TRBV6-1	NA	TRBJ1-5	TGTGCCAGCAGTGACAGTAGCAATCAGCCCCAGCATTTT	CASSDSSNQPQHF
few	TRBV5-6	NA	TRBJ2-5	TGTGCCAGCAGCTTGGGGCCCCCGACAGCGGGCCAAGAGACCCAGTACTTC	CASSLGPPTAGQETQYF
few	TRBV7-7	TRBD2	TRBJ2-2	TGTGCCAGCAGCCGCGGACTAGGGAGTACCGGGGAGCTGTTTTTT	CASSRGLGSTGELFF
NA	TRBV5-1	TRBD2	TRBJ2-3	TGCGCCAGCAGCCCAGCGGCTAGCGGGAGCCCTAGCACAGATACGCAGTATTTT	CASSPAASGSPSTDTQYF
NA	TRBV9	TRBD1	TRBJ1-1	TGTGCCAGCAGCCGCGACAGGGGTAACACTGAAGCTTTCTTT	CASSRDRGNTEAFF
NA	TRBV7-9	NA	TRBJ2-7	TGTGCCAGCGCACCGTACGAGCAGTACTTC	CASAPYEQYF
few	TRBV5-6	TRBD1	TRBJ1-5	TGTGCCAGCAGCTTGGGGACAGGTACCCAGCATTTT	CASSLGTGTQHF
NA	TRBV5-1	TRBD1	TRBJ1-2	TGCGCCAGCAGCCAAGGGACAGTCTATGGCTACACCTTC	CASSQGTVYGYTF
NA	TRBV6-5	NA	TRBJ2-7	TGTGCCAGCAGTTACTCAGAGACACCCTACGAGCAGTACTTC	CASSYSETPYEQYF
NA	TRBV5-4	NA	TRBJ2-1	TGTGCCAGCAGCGAGGGAATAGGCCCCAATGAGCAGTTCTTC	CASSEGIGPNEQFF
NA	TRBV9	TRBD2	TRBJ2-7	TGTGCCAGCAGTCCCCCAGGACTAGCATTTGGCGAGCAGTACTTC	CASSPPGLAFGEQYF
NA	TRBV6-1	NA	TRBJ2-1	TGTGCCAGCAGCTCAGGGAAGAGCTCCTACAATGAGCAGTTCTTC	CASSSGKSSYNEQFF
few	TRBV5-1	NA	TRBJ1-1	TGCGCCAGCAGCTTATTTACTACGAACACTGAAGCTTTCTTT	CASSLFTTNTEAFF
NA	TRBV2	NA	TRBJ1-1	TGTGCCAGCAGGTCTACAGGGTCACTTTCTGAAGCTTTCTTT	CASRSTGSLSEAFF
NA	TRBV5-1	TRBD1	TRBJ1-5	TGCGCCAGCAGCCCCGGGACAGGCAATCAGCCCCAGCATTTT	CASSPGTGNQPQHF
NA	TRBV6-1	NA	TRBJ2-3	TGTGCCAGCAGTGAATTTACCGGGGATACGCAGTATTTT	CASSEFTGDTQYF
NA	TRBV7-6	NA	TRBJ1-5	TGTGCCAGCAGCTTAGTGCCGGGGGGGGATCAGCCCCAGCATTTT	CASSLVPGGDQPQHF
NA	TRBV2	NA	TRBJ2-2	TGTGCCAGCAGATCGCAGGGGTTTGACACCGGGGAGCTGTTTTTT	CASRSQGFDTGELFF
NA	TRBV6-5	NA	TRBJ1-2	TGTGCCAGCAGTTACCCAGGGGTAGGGGAACCCTATGGCTACACCTTC	CASSYPGVGEPYGYTF
NA	TRBV7-9	NA	TRBJ1-5	TGTGCCAGCAGCTTAGCAGAGGGTCTGGGCAATCAGCCCCAGCATTTT	CASSLAEGLGNQPQHF
NA	TRBV6-4	NA	TRBJ1-2	TGTGCCAGCAGTGAGGTCATCGGAGGTGGTGGCTACACCTTC	CASSEVIGGGGYTF
few	TRBV28	NA	TRBJ2-3	TGTGCCAGCAGTCTCCTCACAGATACGCAGTATTTT	CASSLLTDTQYF
NA	TRBV4-1	NA	TRBJ1-2	TGCGCCAGCAGCCAAGAAGAGGGCAGCCACTATGGCTACACCTTC	CASSQEEGSHYGYTF
NA	TRBV6-5	NA	TRBJ1-6	TGTGCCAGCACTAGAAGCTCCTATAATTCACCCCTCCACTTT	CASTRSSYNSPLHF
NA	TRBV7-2	TRBD1	TRBJ1-1	TGTGCCAGCAGCTCCCGGACAGGGGGCTGGGGCATTGAAGCTTTCTTT	CASSSRTGGWGIEAFF
NA	TRBV4-1	TRBD1	TRBJ1-5	TGCGCCAGCAGCCTCCCCGGGACAGGGGTGGCTCAGCCCCAGCATTTT	CASSLPGTGVAQPQHF
NA	TRBV2	NA	TRBJ1-4	TGTGCCAGCAGCCTCGGGTATTCTAATGAAAAACTGTTTTTT	CASSLGYSNEKLFF
NA	TRBV7-9	NA	TRBJ1-2	TGTGCCAGCAGCTTAGAAGATCCAGGGGAGGGCTACACCTTC	CASSLEDPGEGYTF
NA	TRBV7-3	NA	TRBJ2-2	TGTGCCAGCAGCTTAAATGGTCCCCGCAGGGACACCGGGGAGCTGTTTTTT	CASSLNGPRRDTGELFF
NA	TRBV4-1	NA	TRBJ2-3	TGCGCCAGCAGCCAAGACTACCGCACAGATACGCAGTATTTT	CASSQDYRTDTQYF